This T cell receptor (beta chain) stems from a study of CD8 T cells in Susac syndrome. The V gene lost 0 bases and the J gene lost 0 bases, with 5 bases spanning the gap. This CDR3 is built from 14 residues. The germline V gene encodes CDR1 GTSNPN and CDR2 SVGIG (reference sequence). This clonotype showed up just once. Random hexamers served to reverse transcribe roughly 0.45 to 1 ug RNA. The method of amplification for TCR beta CDR3 was immunoSEQ multiplex PCR, covering 54 Vbeta and 13 Jbeta. TCRdb ran MiXCR on the immunoSEQ multiplex PCR reads and lists one entry per CDR3 protein. The table lists 100,000 to 150,000 distinct CDR3 sequences, roughly 80% of them singletons. Sequencing of TCR beta drew on CD8+ and CD4+ T cells from blood. Treatment-naive patients with stable or active relapsing-remitting disease served as multiple sclerosis controls. In contrast to the negatively isolated CD8+ and CD4+ T cells, TEMRA cells were FACS-enriched.

The rearrangement links TRBV30 to TRBJ1-4, with D hard to call. This TCR came from a human donor with multiple sclerosis. The sequenced sample consisted of CD8+ T cells from PBMCs. The CDR3 coding sequence is TGTGCCTGGAGTGTGGGAGCAACTAATGAAAAACTGTTTTTT. It specifies CAWSVGATNEKLFF. Drawing the rest from reference TRBV30 and TRBJ1-4, the complete variable domain is SQTIHQWPATLVQPVGSPLSLECTVEGTSNPNLYWYRQAAGRGLQLLFYSVGIGQISSEVPQNLSASRPQDRQFILSSKKLLLSDSGFYLCAWSVGATNEKLFFGSGTQLSVL.